Listed here are 5 T cell receptor beta chains from one sample, sequenced in a study of graft-versus-host responses after intestinal transplantation. No cognate antigen is known for these TCRs. Clones were sequenced by immunoSEQ multiplex PCR, and TCRdb holds only the in-frame ones, with some missing. The data hold 35,000 to 45,000 clones, with roughly 95% observed a single time. The specimen was unstimulated CD4+ T cells sorted from spleen or lymph node cells, collected before transplant. All receptors derive from a human donor who was the organ donor for an intestinal transplant.

The V call is TRBV7-2, the J call TRBJ2-3; perhaps TRBD2 as D (5 bases). CDR1 is SGHTA and CDR2 is FQGNSA in the germline V gene. The germline V and J ends were trimmed by 1 base and 5 bases, with 7 bases remaining between them. The CDR3 sequence is 13 residues long. The CDR3, as DNA: TGTGCCAGCAGCTTAGGAGAGGGAGATACGCAGTATTTT. Its protein is CASSLGEGDTQYF.

V is TRBV9 and J is TRBJ2-4; 11 nucleotides match TRBD2. Germline CDR1 is SGDLS and CDR2 is YYNGEE. Losses at the gene ends were 3 bases for V and 0 bases for J; bases not matched to a gene: 2. The CDR3 has 16 residues. The CDR3 DNA follows: TGTGCCAGCAGCGCAGGGACTAGCGGAGCCAAAAACATTCAGTACTTC. Translated: CASSAGTSGAKNIQYF.

The chain combines TRBV11-2 with TRBJ2-7; possibly TRBD1 for D (6 bases). In germline, CDR1 is SGHAT, CDR2 FQNNGV. The CDR3 totals 14 residues. Trimming left V 3 bases short and J 6 bases short, with 15 bases between. The CDR3 is CASSLGHLAIEQYF. CDR3 DNA: TGTGCCAGCAGCTTGGGACACCTCGCTATCGAGCAGTACTTC.

This chain connects TRBV6-1 to TRBJ2-3; 8 nucleotides match TRBD1. CDR3 size: 15 residues. The V gene's germline CDR1 is MNHNS and CDR2 SASEGT. J lost 3 bases, V lost 7 bases, and 9 bases had no gene match. The CDR3 DNA is TGTGCCAGCACCCAGGGGGCGGCTTTGACAGATACGCAGTATTTT. Encoded protein: CASTQGAALTDTQYF.

The table lists this clone with a count of one. The chain links TRBV28 to TRBJ1-5; TRBD1 is a possible D gene (6 bases). V gave up 8 bases and J gave up 0 bases, with 14 bases separating them. The CDR3 has 15 amino acids. The germline V gene has CDR1 MDHEN and CDR2 SYDVKM. CDR3 protein: CASQPGGPSNQPQHF. In DNA, the CDR3 is TGTGCCAGCCAACCCGGGGGGCCTAGCAATCAGCCCCAGCATTTT.